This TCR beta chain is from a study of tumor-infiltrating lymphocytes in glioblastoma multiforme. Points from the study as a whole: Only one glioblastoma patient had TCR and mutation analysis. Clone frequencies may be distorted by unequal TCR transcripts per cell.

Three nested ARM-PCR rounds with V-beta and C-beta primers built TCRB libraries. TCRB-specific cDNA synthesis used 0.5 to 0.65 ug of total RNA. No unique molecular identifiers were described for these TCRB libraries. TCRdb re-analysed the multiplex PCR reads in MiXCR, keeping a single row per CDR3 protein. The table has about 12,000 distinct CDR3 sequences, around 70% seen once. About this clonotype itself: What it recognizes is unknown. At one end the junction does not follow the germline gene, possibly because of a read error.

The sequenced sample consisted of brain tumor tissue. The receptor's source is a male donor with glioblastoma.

In DNA form, the CDR3 reads TGTGCCAACAGCGGCGACAGGGGGACAAACGGAACCTACAATGAGCAGCTCTTC. Residues: CANSGDRGTNGTYNEQLF. The chain links TRBV11-2 to TRBJ2-1; 9 positions agree with TRBD1. Germline loops: CDR1 SGHAT, CDR2 FQNNGV. This CDR3 is built from 18 residues.